Following are 16 T cell receptor beta chains from one sample sequenced in a study of radiation and T cells in renal cell carcinoma. Time point described: baseline pretreatment blood. Regarding treatment: 15 Gy SBRT to primary tumor, nephrectomy 4 weeks later. Only in-frame clones appear in the TCRdb table, and some are missing; sequencing was by immunoSEQ multiplex PCR. The profile shows approximately 100,000 clones, 75% to 90% of them singletons. Here the sequenced sample was blood, taken from a patient whose treatment included radiotherapy and nephrectomy. The receptor set was obtained from a man aged 50-60 years with renal cell carcinoma.

The chain has TRBV5-6 and TRBJ2-3; D is ambiguous. CDR3 length: 16 residues. Trimming shortened V by 0 bases and J by 0 bases, and 11 bases separated the two germline ends. The V gene's germline CDR1 is SGHDT and CDR2 YYEEEE. The CDR3 loop is CASSLGGITSTDTQYF. CDR3 sequence (DNA): TGTGCCAGCAGCTTGGGTGGGATTACTAGCACAGATACGCAGTATTTT.

This clone turned up a few times. The CDR3 loop reads CASSRGGAGDTEAFF. The CDR3 nucleotides read TGTGCCAGCAGCCGCGGAGGAGCCGGTGACACTGAAGCTTTCTTT. This chain uses TRBV9 with TRBJ1-1; no definite D call. This CDR3 is 15 amino acids long. Germline CDR1 and CDR2: SGDLS and YYNGEE. Trimming cost V 4 bases and J 3 bases, with 16 bases left between them.

The chain carries TRBV18 and TRBJ1-5, with 7 bases that match TRBD1. The junction had 0 bases not matched to a gene; V was cut back by 2 bases and J by 2 bases. This CDR3 is built from 14 residues. Germline values: CDR1 KGHSH, CDR2 LQKENI. CDR3 sequence: CASSPGTGNQPQHF. The CDR3 DNA reads as TGTGCCAGCTCACCAGGGACAGGCAATCAGCCCCAGCATTTT.

The table lists this clone with a few counts. The rearrangement joins TRBV6-1 to TRBJ1-1; 7 nucleotides agree with TRBD1. The CDR3 is 13 residues long. The germline V gene has CDR1 MNHNS and CDR2 SASEGT. The ends lost 6 bases at V and 0 bases at J; junction bases unmatched: 1. The CDR3: CASRGGLNTEAFF. CDR3 bases: TGTGCCAGCAGAGGGGGCTTGAACACTGAAGCTTTCTTT.

In this sample, this clone turned up once. The chain combines TRBV19 with TRBJ1-5; no clear D gene. This CDR3 has 13 amino acids. V lost 6 bases to trimming and J lost 4 bases, with 10 bases between them. Germline V gene sequence: CDR1 LNHDA, CDR2 SQIVND (reference sequence). CDR3 bases: TGTGCCAGTAGATTCGCGGGTAATCAGCCCCAGCATTTT. It specifies CASRFAGNQPQHF.

The chain recombines TRBV27 with TRBJ2-1; D not certain. V lost 6 bases to trimming and J lost 1 base, with 13 bases between them. The CDR3 loop spans 15 amino acids. Looked up from germline, CDR1 is MNHEY and CDR2 is SMNVEV (reference sequence). The CDR3 sequence is CASSAFVVSYNEQFF. CDR3 nucleotide sequence: TGTGCCAGCAGCGCCTTCGTAGTTTCCTACAATGAGCAGTTCTTC.

V is TRBV18 and J is TRBJ2-7; TRBD1 aligns across 7 bases. The CDR3 is 12 amino acids. The V gene end was trimmed by 5 bases and the J gene end by 4 bases; junction bases not matched to a gene: 2. Looked up from germline, CDR1 is KGHSH and CDR2 is LQKENI. The CDR3 nucleotides are TGTGCCAGCTCATGGGACAGTTACGAGCAGTACTTC. Protein product: CASSWDSYEQYF.

The chain links TRBV28 to TRBJ1-3, with D perhaps matching TRBD1 (5 bases). Looked up from germline, CDR1 is MDHEN and CDR2 is SYDVKM. Trimming took off 6 bases at V and 4 bases at J, with 13 bases between the two ends. The CDR3 extends over 14 amino acids. The CDR3 coding sequence is TGTGCCAGCAGAGAATGGGGGACGGGAAACACCATATATTTT. This translates into CASREWGTGNTIYF. The full variable domain, its missing parts supplied by reference TRBV28 and TRBJ1-3, is DVKVTQSSRYLVKRTGEKVFLECVQDMDHENMFWYRQDPGLGLRLIYFSYDVKMKEKGDIPEGYSVSREKKERFSLILESASTNQTSMYLCASREWGTGNTIYFGEGSWLTVV.

The gene calls are TRBV4-1 and TRBJ1-6; the D gene is possibly TRBD1 (5 bases). The CDR3 loop spans 15 amino acids. Trimming removed 0 bases at V and 9 bases at J, with 12 bases between. Per the germline V gene, CDR1 is MGHRA and CDR2 is YSYEKL. The CDR3 bases are TGCGCCAGCAGCCAAGAAGGTCCCGGGGGTTCACCCCTCCACTTT. Protein product: CASSQEGPGGSPLHF.

Notes on this clone: An end of the junction does not agree with germline; a read error may underlie this. The CDR3 region has the DNA TGCGCCAGCAGCCAAGCCAGGCAAGCTAACTATGACTACACCTTC. Its translation is CASSQARQANYDYTF. The chain recombines TRBV4-1 with TRBJ1-2; no clear D. From germline, CDR1 is MGHRA and CDR2 YSYEKL. The CDR3 contains 15 residues.

The chain recombines TRBV30 with TRBJ1-2; no clear D. V was clipped by 1 base and J by 8 bases, with 14 bases between them. Germline loops: CDR1 GTSNPN, CDR2 SVGIG (reference sequence). The CDR3 length is 13 residues. CDR3 nucleotide sequence: TGTGCCTGGAGTGGGCTCACCAGCCGGGGCTACACCTTC. Protein product: CAWSGLTSRGYTF.

This sequence joins TRBV6-1 and TRBJ1-4, with 11 bases lining up with TRBD1. V shed 6 bases and J 7 bases; nucleotides not matched to a gene: 4. Per the germline V gene, CDR1 is MNHNS and CDR2 is SASEGT. This CDR3 region has 14 residues. The CDR3 region is CASSSGTGGEKLFF. The CDR3 nucleotides are TGTGCCAGCAGCTCCGGGACAGGGGGTGAAAAACTGTTTTTT.

This chain joins TRBV11-2 and TRBJ1-1; 7 bases match TRBD1. Germline loops: CDR1 SGHAT, CDR2 FQNNGV. V dropped 5 bases and J dropped 1; count of bases not matched to a gene: 4. The CDR3 totals 14 residues. The CDR3 nucleotides read TGTGCCAGCAGCCGCGGGACAGAGAACACTGAAGCTTTCTTT. Translating gives CASSRGTENTEAFF.

This chain connects TRBV5-1 to TRBJ2-1; D may be TRBD1 (6 bases). CDR1 and CDR2 (germline): SGHRS, YFSETQ. V dropped 4 bases and J dropped 6 bases, with 11 bases sitting between them. The CDR3 spans 13 residues. The CDR3 spells CASSLGQPNEQFF. The DNA for the CDR3 is TGCGCCAGCAGCCTGGGACAACCCAATGAGCAGTTCTTC.

The V gene is TRBV27, the J gene TRBJ2-7; D perhaps matches TRBD2 (6 bases). The CDR3 has 15 amino acids. CDR1 and CDR2 from the germline V gene are MNHEY and SMNVEV (reference sequence). With 1 base removed from V and 4 bases from J, the gap between germline ends came to 14 bases. The DNA for the CDR3 is TGTGCCAGCAGTTTATATCGGGAGAAGTTATACGAGCAGTACTTC. It codes for CASSLYREKLYEQYF.

The chain recombines TRBV12-5 with TRBJ2-7; possibly TRBD1 for D (6 bases). V was clipped by 4 bases and J by 1 base, with 8 bases between them. CDR3 length: 13 amino acids. Germline CDR1 LGHNT, CDR2 FRNRAP. The DNA for the CDR3 is TGTGCTAGTGGTTCCGACAGGTCCTACGAGCAGTACTTC. Protein product: CASGSDRSYEQYF.